This record covers a single T cell receptor beta chain. The data derive from a study of cytomegalovirus exposure and HLA in healthy donors. Generated by immunoSEQ multiplex PCR, the TCRdb table keeps only in-frame clones and is missing some. The table lists 160,000 or so clones, just under 90% of them singletons, with more than 1.3% in the top ten. The CDR3 contains 16 residues. Germline CDR1 is SGHAT and CDR2 is FQNNGV. The V end was cut by 0 bases, the J end by 2 bases, with 14 bases between. This chain uses TRBV11-2 with TRBJ2-7, with TRBD2 as a possible D gene (6 bases). The receptor's source is a woman aged 25 to 39 in good health and CMV-seronegative. Sequenced sample: PBMCs. In DNA form, the CDR3 reads TGTGCCAGCAGCTTAGAATGGGGGGATTTAACCTACGAGCAGTACTTC. This codes for CASSLEWGDLTYEQYF.